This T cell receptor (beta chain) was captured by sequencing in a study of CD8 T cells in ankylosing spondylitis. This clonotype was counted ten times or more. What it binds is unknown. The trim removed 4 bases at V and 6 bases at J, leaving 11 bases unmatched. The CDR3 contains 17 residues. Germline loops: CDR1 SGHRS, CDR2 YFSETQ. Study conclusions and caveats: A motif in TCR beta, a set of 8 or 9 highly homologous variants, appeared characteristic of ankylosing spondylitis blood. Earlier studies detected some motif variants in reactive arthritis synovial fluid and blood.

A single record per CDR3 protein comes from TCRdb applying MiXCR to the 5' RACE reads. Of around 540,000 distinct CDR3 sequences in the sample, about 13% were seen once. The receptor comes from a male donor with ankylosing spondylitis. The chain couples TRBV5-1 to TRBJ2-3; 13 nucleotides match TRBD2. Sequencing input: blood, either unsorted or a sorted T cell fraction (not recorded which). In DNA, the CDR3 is TGCGCCAGCAGCCGATCTGGGACTAGCGGGACTCTTGATACGCAGTATTTT. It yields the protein CASSRSGTSGTLDTQYF.